This paragraph reports one TCR beta chain. Each donor was a healthy Caucasian individual from Russia, aged about 6 to 100. The source of the sample is a study of blood T cells in healthy people across ages. Through a sample-barcoded 5' primer and a J-beta primer mix, a second PCR was run for roughly 7 to 11 cycles. Every molecule of cDNA carried a tag from a template-switch adaptor with 12 random nucleotides. Each sample yielded at least 3 million CDR3-containing paired-end reads. One entry per CDR3 protein results from TCRdb running MiXCR on the 5' RACE reads. This sample carries about 1.6 million distinct CDR3 sequences, 34% of them seen once, and the ten largest clones take roughly 10%. The material sequenced was blood. The TCR originated in a woman under 40 in good health.

The CDR3 is CASSPLWGGLETQYF. For the CDR3, the DNA is TGTGCCAGCAGCCCGTTGTGGGGGGGGCTTGAGACCCAGTACTTC. The chain uses TRBV3-1 and TRBJ2-7; D might be TRBD2 (7 bases). The J call is in doubt because the DNA end fits TRBJ2-5 better. The germline V gene encodes CDR1 LGHDT and CDR2 YNNKEL (reference sequence). The CDR3 runs 15 residues.